This note documents a single T cell receptor beta chain sequence. The antigen remains undetermined. This specimen belongs to a study of CD8+CD57+ T cells in acquired aplastic anemia. Study in general: Mean yield of DNA from sorted CD4+ and CD8+ cells was roughly 3.2 ug. Study results and limitations: CD8+ Simpson's diversity in patients was not significantly different from that in controls.

The TCR beta profiling, which covered VDJ combination and CDR3 sequence, was carried out using genomic DNA as the template. TCRdb ran MiXCR on the reads and lists one entry per CDR3 protein. The top ten hold roughly 2.7% of the sample, which has some 120,000 distinct CDR3 sequences, 48% seen once. From germline, CDR1 is SGHTA and CDR2 FQGNSA. The V and J ends lost 7 bases and 7 bases respectively, with 17 bases between them. The CDR3 extends over 14 amino acids. Sequencing was carried out using sorted CD4+, CD8+, or CD8+CD57+ T cells (not recorded which) from PBMCs. V gene TRBV7-2 combines with J gene TRBJ1-5; tentatively, D is TRBD1 (6 bases). The TCR comes from a human donor in good health, serving as a control. The chain's CDR3 is CASNGGQGIQPQHF. Here the CDR3 DNA reads TGTGCCAGCAACGGGGGGCAGGGAATACAGCCCCAGCATTTT.